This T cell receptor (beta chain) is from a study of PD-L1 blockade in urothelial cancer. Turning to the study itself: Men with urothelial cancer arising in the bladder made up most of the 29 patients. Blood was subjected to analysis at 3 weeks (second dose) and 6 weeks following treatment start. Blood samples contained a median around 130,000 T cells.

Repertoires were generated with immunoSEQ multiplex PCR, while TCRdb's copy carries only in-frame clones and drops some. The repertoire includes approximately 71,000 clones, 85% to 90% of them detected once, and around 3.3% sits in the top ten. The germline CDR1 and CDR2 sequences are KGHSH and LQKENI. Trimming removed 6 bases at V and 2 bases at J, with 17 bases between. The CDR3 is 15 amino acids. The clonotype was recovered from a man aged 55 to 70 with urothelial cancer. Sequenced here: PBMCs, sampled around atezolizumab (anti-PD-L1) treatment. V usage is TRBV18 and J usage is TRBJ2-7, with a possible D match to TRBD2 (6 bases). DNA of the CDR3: TGTGCCAGCTCGAGAGACTGGGCGGGAACCTACGAGCAGTACTTC. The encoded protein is CASSRDWAGTYEQYF.